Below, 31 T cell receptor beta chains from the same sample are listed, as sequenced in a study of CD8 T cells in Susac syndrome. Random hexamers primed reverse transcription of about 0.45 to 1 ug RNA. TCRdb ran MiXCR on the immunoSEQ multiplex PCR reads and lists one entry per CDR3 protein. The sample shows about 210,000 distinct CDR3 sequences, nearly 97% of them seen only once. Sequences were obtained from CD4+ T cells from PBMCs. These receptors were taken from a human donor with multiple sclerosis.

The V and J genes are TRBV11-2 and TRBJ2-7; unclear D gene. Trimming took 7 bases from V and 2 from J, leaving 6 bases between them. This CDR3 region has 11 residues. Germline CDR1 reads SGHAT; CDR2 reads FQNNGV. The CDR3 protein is CASTQTYEQYF. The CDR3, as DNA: TGTGCCAGCACCCAAACCTACGAGCAGTACTTC.

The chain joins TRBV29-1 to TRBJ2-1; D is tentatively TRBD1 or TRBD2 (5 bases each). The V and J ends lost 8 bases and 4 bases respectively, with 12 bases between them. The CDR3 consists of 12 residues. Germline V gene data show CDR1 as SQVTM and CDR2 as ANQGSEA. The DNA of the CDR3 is TGCAGCCCCGCTTGGGGGTACAATGAGCAGTTCTTC. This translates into CSPAWGYNEQFF.

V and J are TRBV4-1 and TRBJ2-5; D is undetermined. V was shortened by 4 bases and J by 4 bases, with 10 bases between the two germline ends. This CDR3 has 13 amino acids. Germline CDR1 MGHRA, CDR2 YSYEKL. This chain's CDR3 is CASSLLPRETQYF. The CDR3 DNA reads TGCGCCAGCAGCCTCCTGCCTCGAGAGACCCAGTACTTC.

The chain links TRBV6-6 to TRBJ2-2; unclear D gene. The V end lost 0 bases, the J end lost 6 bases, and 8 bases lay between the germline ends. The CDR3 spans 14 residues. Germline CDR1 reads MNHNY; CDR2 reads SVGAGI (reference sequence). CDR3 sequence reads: CASSYSSLSGELFF. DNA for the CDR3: TGTGCCAGCAGTTACTCCAGTCTATCCGGGGAGCTGTTTTTT.

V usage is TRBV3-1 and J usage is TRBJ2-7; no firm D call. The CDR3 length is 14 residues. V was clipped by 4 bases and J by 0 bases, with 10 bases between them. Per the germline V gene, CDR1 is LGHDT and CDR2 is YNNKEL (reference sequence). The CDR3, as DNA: TGTGCCAGCAGCCCTCTTTGGAGCTCCTACGAGCAGTACTTC. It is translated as CASSPLWSSYEQYF.

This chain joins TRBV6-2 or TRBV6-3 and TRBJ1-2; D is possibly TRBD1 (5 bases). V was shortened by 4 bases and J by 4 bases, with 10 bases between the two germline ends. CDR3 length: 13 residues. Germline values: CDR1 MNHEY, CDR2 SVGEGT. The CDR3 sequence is CASSWDGSYGYTF. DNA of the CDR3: TGTGCCAGCAGTTGGGACGGATCCTATGGCTACACCTTC.

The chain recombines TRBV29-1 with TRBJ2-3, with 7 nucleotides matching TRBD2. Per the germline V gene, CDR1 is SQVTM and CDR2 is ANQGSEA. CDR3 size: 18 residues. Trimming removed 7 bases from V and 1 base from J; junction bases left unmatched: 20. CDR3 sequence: CSARLARATIGGTDTQYF. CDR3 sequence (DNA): TGCAGCGCCCGACTAGCTCGGGCTACTATTGGGGGCACAGATACGCAGTATTTT.

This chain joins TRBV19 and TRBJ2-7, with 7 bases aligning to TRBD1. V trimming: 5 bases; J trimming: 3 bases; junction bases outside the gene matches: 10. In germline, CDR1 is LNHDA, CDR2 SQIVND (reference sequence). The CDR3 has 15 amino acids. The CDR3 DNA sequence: TGTGCCAGTAGTGAGGCCGACAGGGCGGTCTACGAGCAGTACTTC. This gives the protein CASSEADRAVYEQYF.

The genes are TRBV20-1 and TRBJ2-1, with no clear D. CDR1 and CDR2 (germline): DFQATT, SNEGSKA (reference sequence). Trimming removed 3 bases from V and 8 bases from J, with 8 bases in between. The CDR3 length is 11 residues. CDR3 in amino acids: CSASTPYEQFF. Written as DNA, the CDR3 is TGCAGTGCTAGTACCCCCTATGAGCAGTTCTTC.

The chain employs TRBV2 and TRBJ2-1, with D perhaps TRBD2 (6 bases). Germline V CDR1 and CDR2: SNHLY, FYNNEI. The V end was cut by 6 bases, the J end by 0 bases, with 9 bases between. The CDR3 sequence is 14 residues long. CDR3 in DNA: TGTGCCAGCAGGGAGGGGAGCTCCTACAATGAGCAGTTCTTC. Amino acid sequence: CASREGSSYNEQFF.

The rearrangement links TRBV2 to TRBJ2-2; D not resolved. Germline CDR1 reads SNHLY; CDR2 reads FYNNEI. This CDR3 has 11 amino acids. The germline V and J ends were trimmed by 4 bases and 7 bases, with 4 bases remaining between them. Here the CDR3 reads CASSVNGELFF. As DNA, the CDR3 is TGTGCCAGCAGTGTAAACGGGGAGCTGTTTTTT. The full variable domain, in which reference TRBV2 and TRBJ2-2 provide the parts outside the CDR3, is EPEVTQTPSHQVTQMGQEVILRCVPISNHLYFYWYRQILGQKVEFLVSFYNNEISEKSEIFDDQFSVERPDGSNFTLKIRSTKLEDSAMYFCASSVNGELFFGEGSRLTVL.

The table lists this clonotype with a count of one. The CDR3 protein is CASSLDPSSPLHF. The CDR3 nucleotides are TGCGCCAGCAGCTTGGATCCATCTTCACCCCTCCACTTT. The chain employs TRBV5-1 and TRBJ1-6; D uncertain. CDR3 length equals 13 residues. V lost 0 bases to trimming and J lost 9 bases, with 7 bases between them. Germline V gene lookup returns CDR1 SGHRS and CDR2 YFSETQ.

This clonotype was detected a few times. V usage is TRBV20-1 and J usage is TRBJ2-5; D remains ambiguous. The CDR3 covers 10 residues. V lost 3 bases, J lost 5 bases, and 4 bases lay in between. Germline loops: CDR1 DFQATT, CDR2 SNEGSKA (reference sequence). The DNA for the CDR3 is TGCAGTGCTAGTGGGGAGACCCAGTACTTC. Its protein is CSASGETQYF.

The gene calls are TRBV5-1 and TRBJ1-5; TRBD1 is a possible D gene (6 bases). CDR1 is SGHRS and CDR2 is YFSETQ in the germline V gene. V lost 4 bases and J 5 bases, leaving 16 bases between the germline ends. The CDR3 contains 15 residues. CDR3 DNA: TGCGCCAGCAGCAGGTCAGGGGCGACCGATCAGCCCCAGCATTTT. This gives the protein CASSRSGATDQPQHF.

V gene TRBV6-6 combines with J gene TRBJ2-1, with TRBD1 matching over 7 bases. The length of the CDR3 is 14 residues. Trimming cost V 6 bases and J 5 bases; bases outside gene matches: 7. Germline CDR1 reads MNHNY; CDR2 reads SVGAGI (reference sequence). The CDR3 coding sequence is TGTGCCAGCAGCCGACAGGGAAGGGACAATGAGCAGTTCTTC. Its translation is CASSRQGRDNEQFF.

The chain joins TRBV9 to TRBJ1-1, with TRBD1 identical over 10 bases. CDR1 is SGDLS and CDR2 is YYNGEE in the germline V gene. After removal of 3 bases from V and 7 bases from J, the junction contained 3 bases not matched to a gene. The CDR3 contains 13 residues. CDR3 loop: CASSGGQGSEAFF. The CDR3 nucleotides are TGTGCCAGCAGCGGGGGACAGGGGAGTGAAGCTTTCTTT.

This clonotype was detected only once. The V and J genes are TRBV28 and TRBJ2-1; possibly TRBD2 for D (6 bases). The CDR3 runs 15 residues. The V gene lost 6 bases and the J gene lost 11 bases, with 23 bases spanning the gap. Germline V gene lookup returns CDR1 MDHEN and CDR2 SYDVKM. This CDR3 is CASSSRDSTGRKQFF. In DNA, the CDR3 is TGTGCCAGCAGCAGCCGGGACTCTACCGGCCGTAAGCAGTTCTTC.

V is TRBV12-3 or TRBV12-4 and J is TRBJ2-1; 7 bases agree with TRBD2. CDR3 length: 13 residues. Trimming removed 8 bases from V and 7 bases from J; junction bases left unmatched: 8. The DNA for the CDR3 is TGTGCCAGCGGCGGGGGTTACGGGAATGAGCAGTTCTTC. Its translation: CASGGGYGNEQFF.

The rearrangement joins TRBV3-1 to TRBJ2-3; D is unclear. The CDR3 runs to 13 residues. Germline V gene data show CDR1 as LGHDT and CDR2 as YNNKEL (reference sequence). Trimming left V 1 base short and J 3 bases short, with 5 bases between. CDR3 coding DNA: TGTGCCAGCAGCCAAGCTTTAACAGATACGCAGTATTTT. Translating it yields CASSQALTDTQYF.

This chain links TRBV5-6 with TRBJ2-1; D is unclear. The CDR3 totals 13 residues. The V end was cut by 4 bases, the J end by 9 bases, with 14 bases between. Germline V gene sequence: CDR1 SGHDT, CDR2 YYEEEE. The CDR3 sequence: CASSTRLSSEQFF. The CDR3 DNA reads TGTGCCAGCAGCACCCGCCTTAGTAGTGAGCAGTTCTTC.

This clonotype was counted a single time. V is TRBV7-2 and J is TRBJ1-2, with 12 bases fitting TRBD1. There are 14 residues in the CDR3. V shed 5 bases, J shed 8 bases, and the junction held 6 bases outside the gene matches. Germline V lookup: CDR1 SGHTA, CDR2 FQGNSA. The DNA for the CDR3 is TGTGCCAGCAGCCGGGGACAGGGGGCAGGAGGCTACACCTTC. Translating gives CASSRGQGAGGYTF.

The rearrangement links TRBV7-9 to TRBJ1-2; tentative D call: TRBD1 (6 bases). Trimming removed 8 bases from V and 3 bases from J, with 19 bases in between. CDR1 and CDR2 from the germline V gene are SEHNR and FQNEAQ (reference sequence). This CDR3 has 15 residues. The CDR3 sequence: CASGKVGGGDYGYTF. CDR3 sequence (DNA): TGTGCCAGCGGGAAAGTGGGAGGGGGAGACTATGGCTACACCTTC.

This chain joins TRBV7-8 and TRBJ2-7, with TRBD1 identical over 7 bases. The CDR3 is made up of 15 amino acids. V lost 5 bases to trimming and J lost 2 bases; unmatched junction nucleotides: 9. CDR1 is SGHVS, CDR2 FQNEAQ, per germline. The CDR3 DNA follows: TGTGCCAGCAGCCACTCGAGGGACAGAACCTACGAGCAGTACTTC. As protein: CASSHSRDRTYEQYF.

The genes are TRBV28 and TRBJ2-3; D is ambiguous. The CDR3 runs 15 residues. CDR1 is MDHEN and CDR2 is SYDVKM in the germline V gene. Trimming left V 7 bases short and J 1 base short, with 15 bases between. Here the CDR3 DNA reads TGTGCCAGCAATGAATTAGGTCGGGGCACAGATACGCAGTATTTT. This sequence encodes CASNELGRGTDTQYF.

The CDR3 loop is CASSWSALGTEAFF. DNA for the CDR3: TGTGCCAGCAGCTGGTCAGCACTCGGCACTGAAGCTTTCTTT. The chain recombines TRBV9 with TRBJ1-1; D remains unclear. Trimming cost V 4 bases and J 4 bases, with 14 bases left between them. The CDR3 sequence is 14 residues long. Germline CDR1 reads SGDLS; CDR2 reads YYNGEE.

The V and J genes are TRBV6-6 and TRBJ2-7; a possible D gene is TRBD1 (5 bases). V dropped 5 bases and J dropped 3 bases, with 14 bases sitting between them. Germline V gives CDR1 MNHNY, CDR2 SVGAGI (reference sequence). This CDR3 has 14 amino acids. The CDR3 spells CASSARGANYEQYF. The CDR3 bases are TGTGCCAGCAGTGCGCGTGGGGCCAACTACGAGCAGTACTTC.

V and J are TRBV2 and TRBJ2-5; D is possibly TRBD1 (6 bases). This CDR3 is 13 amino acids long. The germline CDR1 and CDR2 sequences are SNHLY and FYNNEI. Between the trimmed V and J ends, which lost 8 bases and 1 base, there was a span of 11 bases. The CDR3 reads CASVRDTQETQYF. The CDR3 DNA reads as TGTGCCAGCGTCCGGGACACCCAAGAGACCCAGTACTTC.

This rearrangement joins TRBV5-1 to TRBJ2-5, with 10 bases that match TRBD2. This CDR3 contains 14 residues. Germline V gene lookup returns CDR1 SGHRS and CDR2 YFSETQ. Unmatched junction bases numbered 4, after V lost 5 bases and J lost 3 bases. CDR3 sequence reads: CASRPLAGKETQYF. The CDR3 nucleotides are TGCGCCAGCAGACCACTAGCGGGAAAAGAGACCCAGTACTTC.

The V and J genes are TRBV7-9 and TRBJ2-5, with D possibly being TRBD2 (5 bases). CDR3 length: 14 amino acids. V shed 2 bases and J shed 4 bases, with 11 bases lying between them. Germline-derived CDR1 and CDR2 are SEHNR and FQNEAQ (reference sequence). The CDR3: CASSLTSYRETQYF. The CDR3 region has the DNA TGTGCCAGCAGCTTAACTAGTTATAGAGAGACCCAGTACTTC.

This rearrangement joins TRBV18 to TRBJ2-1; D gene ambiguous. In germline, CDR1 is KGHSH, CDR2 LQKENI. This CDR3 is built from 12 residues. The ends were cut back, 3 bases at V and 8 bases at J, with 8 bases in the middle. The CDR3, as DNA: TGTGCCAGCTCACCCCAGATCGATGAGCAGTTCTTC. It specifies CASSPQIDEQFF.

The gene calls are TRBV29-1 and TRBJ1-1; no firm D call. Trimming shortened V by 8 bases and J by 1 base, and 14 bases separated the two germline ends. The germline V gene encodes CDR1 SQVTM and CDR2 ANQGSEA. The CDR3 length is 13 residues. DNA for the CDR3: TGCAGCTCCCGAATAGGGTCGAACACTGAAGCTTTCTTT. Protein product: CSSRIGSNTEAFF.